A selection of T cell receptor beta chains follows, all from one sample in a study of OX40 agonist ivuxolimab in advanced cancers. Method: immunoSEQ multiplex PCR; TCRdb's copy keeps in-frame clones and lacks some. The sample holds around 150,000 clones; approximately 90% are singletons and the top ten take roughly 0.99%. The sample consisted of CD4+ or CD8+ T cells sorted from blood, taken in a trial of the OX40 agonist ivuxolimab. These receptor sequences come from an adult with an advanced solid tumor such as melanoma, head and neck, liver or kidney cancer. CDR3s include the opening cysteine and the closing phenylalanine or tryptophan. The D gene is left open where the match is weak. Clone size is given for some rows only: seen once, a few or many times, or a class if the clone is expanded.

d_call j_call cdr3_length v_call clone_size cdr3_aa cdr3_nt
- TRBJ2-5 15 TRBV13 - CASSLDGTAQETQYF TGTGCCAGCAGCTTAGACGGGACTGCGCAAGAGACCCAGTACTTC
- TRBJ1-1 11 TRBV6-5 - CASKMNTEAFF TGTGCCAGCAAGATGAACACTGAAGCTTTCTTT
TRBD1 TRBJ1-5 14 TRBV7-9 few CASSLTGGNQPQHF TGTGCCAGCAGCTTAACAGGGGGCAATCAGCCCCAGCATTTT
- TRBJ2-5 16 TRBV5-1 - CASSAVTRDSGETQYF TGCGCCAGCAGCGCGGTCACCCGGGATAGTGGAGAGACCCAGTACTTC
- TRBJ1-2 11 TRBV12-5 - CASGLGDGYTF TGTGCTAGTGGCTTGGGGGATGGCTACACCTTC
- TRBJ1-1 10 TRBV19 - CASKDREAFF TGTGCCAGTAAGGACAGAGAAGCTTTCTTT
- TRBJ2-7 15 TRBV6-1 - CASIRGHTGSYEQYF TGTGCCAGCATCCGAGGACATACCGGTTCCTACGAGCAGTACTTC
TRBD2 TRBJ2-3 17 TRBV5-6 - CASSLQGSGRDLDTQYF TGTGCCAGCAGCTTGCAGGGTAGCGGGAGAGATTTAGATACGCAGTATTTT
TRBD1 TRBJ1-2 16 TRBV9 - CASSAAAGQGSYGYTF TGTGCCAGCAGCGCCGCCGCGGGACAGGGGAGCTATGGCTACACCTTC
TRBD1 TRBJ1-1 15 TRBV2 - CASSERDRVGTEAFF TGTGCCAGCAGTGAGCGGGACAGGGTGGGCACTGAAGCTTTCTTT
TRBD2 TRBJ2-5 18 TRBV5-4 - CASRLAGGPTENAETQYF TGTGCCAGCAGACTAGCGGGAGGACCCACCGAAAACGCGGAGACCCAGTACTTC
- TRBJ1-4 15 TRBV15 - CATSRETGRREKLFF TGTGCCACCAGCAGAGAAACAGGGCGGAGGGAAAAACTGTTTTTT
- TRBJ2-1 15 TRBV5-4 - CASSLDAGWGNEQFF TGTGCCAGCAGCTTGGACGCGGGATGGGGCAATGAGCAGTTCTTC
TRBD2 TRBJ2-1 16 TRBV5-1 - CASSFNGLEIPQEQFF TGCGCCAGCAGCTTTAATGGACTAGAAATCCCCCAGGAGCAGTTCTTC
- TRBJ2-4 15 TRBV9 - CASSPAAGAKNIQYF TGTGCCAGCAGCCCGGCGGCTGGGGCCAAAAACATTCAGTACTTC
- TRBJ2-7 14 TRBV5-4 - CASSRTDLADEQYF TGTGCCAGCAGCCGGACTGATTTAGCCGACGAGCAGTACTTC
- TRBJ2-2 15 TRBV14 - CASSQRPSNTGELFF TGTGCCAGCAGCCAAAGGCCCTCGAACACCGGGGAGCTGTTTTTT
- TRBJ1-1 13 TRBV28 - CAALGRDNTEAFF TGTGCCGCCCTCGGCAGGGACAACACTGAAGCTTTCTTT
TRBD1 TRBJ2-1 16 TRBV6-6 - CASSRGTGSSYNEQFF TGTGCCAGCAGCCGCGGGACAGGGAGCTCCTACAATGAGCAGTTCTTC
TRBD1 TRBJ1-2 16 TRBV11-2 - CASSLDRTGGLYGYTF TGTGCCAGCAGCTTAGATCGCACAGGGGGCCTCTATGGCTACACCTTC
TRBD1 TRBJ2-7 13 TRBV28 few CASSPGQRYEQYF TGTGCCAGCAGCCCGGGACAGCGCTACGAGCAGTACTTC
- TRBJ1-5 13 TRBV28 few CASSSRRVRAQHF TGTGCCAGCTCATCTCGGAGGGTAAGGGCCCAGCATTTT
- TRBJ2-7 13 TRBV6-6 - CASTPEVSYEQYF TGTGCCAGCACCCCGGAGGTTTCCTACGAGCAGTACTTC
TRBD2 TRBJ2-7 15 TRBV29-1 - CSVEDLAGHSYEQYF TGCAGCGTTGAAGATCTAGCGGGGCACTCCTACGAGCAGTACTTC
- TRBJ1-5 12 TRBV28 - CASSPGRKPQHF TGTGCCAGCAGTCCCGGTAGAAAGCCCCAGCATTTT
TRBD1 TRBJ2-7 16 TRBV6-5 - CASSSSGGPISYEQYF TGTGCCAGCAGTTCGTCAGGGGGCCCCATATCCTACGAGCAGTACTTC
- TRBJ2-5 11 TRBV20-1 - CSALTRRTQYF TGCAGTGCTCTCACCCGACGGACCCAGTACTTC
TRBD1 TRBJ1-2 14 TRBV19 - CASSTGQGGYGYTF TGTGCCAGTAGTACGGGACAGGGGGGCTATGGCTACACCTTC
TRBD1 TRBJ1-6 13 TRBV9 - CASRDRENSPLHF TGTGCCAGCAGGGACAGGGAAAATTCACCCCTCCACTTT
- TRBJ2-4 14 TRBV28 - CASSFRGEGNIQYF TGTGCCAGCAGTTTTAGAGGGGAAGGGAACATTCAGTACTTC
- TRBJ2-1 14 TRBV5-1 - CASSLRGSDNEQFF TGCGCCAGCAGCTTAAGGGGAAGCGACAATGAGCAGTTCTTC
- TRBJ2-3 11 TRBV18 - CASSTTDTQYF TGTGCCAGCTCGACGACAGATACGCAGTATTTT
TRBD1 TRBJ1-2 14 TRBV28 - CASTPTGGFYGYTF TGTGCCAGCACCCCTACAGGGGGGTTCTATGGCTACACCTTC
- TRBJ1-1 14 TRBV6-5 - CASSYYRGTLEAFF TGTGCCAGCAGTTATTACCGCGGGACGCTTGAAGCTTTCTTT
- TRBJ1-2 13 TRBV7-9 - CASSLRQGGGYTF TGTGCCAGCAGCTTGAGGCAGGGAGGTGGCTACACCTTC
TRBD2 TRBJ2-3 18 TRBV7-2 - CASSLAPLAGDLIYTQYF TGTGCCAGCAGCTTAGCGCCACTAGCGGGAGATTTGATATATACGCAGTATTTT
TRBD1 TRBJ2-1 16 TRBV27 - CASSSVPGQGVYEQFF TGTGCCAGCAGTTCCGTCCCGGGACAGGGGGTCTATGAGCAGTTCTTC
TRBD1 TRBJ1-2 18 TRBV19 - CASSNSDRATYSNYGYTF TGTGCCAGTAGCAACTCGGACAGGGCGACCTATTCTAACTATGGCTACACCTTC
- TRBJ1-1 13 TRBV6-5 - CAVRGQHDSEAFF TGTGCCGTCCGAGGACAGCATGATAGTGAAGCTTTCTTT
- TRBJ1-1 15 TRBV5-8 - CASSLVGGGNTEAFF TGTGCCAGCAGCTTGGTTGGCGGAGGGAACACTGAAGCTTTCTTT
- TRBJ1-5 16 TRBV7-6 few CASSLAGAGVRQPQHF TGTGCCAGCAGCTTAGCCGGTGCGGGGGTAAGGCAGCCCCAGCATTTT
TRBD2 TRBJ2-2 16 TRBV9 once CASSVVSSGSTGELFF TGTGCCAGCAGCGTAGTGTCAAGCGGGAGTACCGGGGAGCTGTTTTTT
- TRBJ1-1 13 TRBV9 - CASSAAANTEAFF TGTGCCAGCAGCGCGGCGGCGAACACTGAAGCTTTCTTT
TRBD2 TRBJ2-2 17 TRBV5-4 - CASSTTGTSIGTGELFF TGTGCCAGCAGCACAACCGGGACTAGTATTGGCACCGGGGAGCTGTTTTTT
TRBD1 TRBJ1-4 15 TRBV27 - CASSPGGVANEKLFF TGTGCCAGCAGCCCAGGGGGGGTAGCTAATGAAAAACTGTTTTTT
- TRBJ1-3 16 TRBV15 - CATRAEIGTAGNTIYF TGTGCCACCAGAGCAGAGATAGGTACGGCCGGAAACACCATATATTTT
- TRBJ1-4 15 TRBV28 - CASSTPTSANEKLFF TGTGCCAGCAGTACCCCCACTTCTGCGAATGAAAAACTGTTTTTT
TRBD1 TRBJ2-7 13 TRBV29-1 - CSVEGQGAYEQYF TGCAGCGTTGAAGGCCAGGGGGCCTACGAGCAGTACTTC
- TRBJ2-4 15 TRBV28 - CASSLKGLAKNIQYF TGTGCCAGCAGTTTAAAGGGTCTAGCCAAAAACATTCAGTACTTC
- TRBJ2-1 15 TRBV18 - CASSPEGGWDNEQFF TGTGCCAGCTCCCCAGAGGGGGGATGGGACAATGAGCAGTTCTTC
- TRBJ1-3 16 TRBV19 - CASSIAAGSRGNTIYF TGTGCCAGTAGTATAGCGGCGGGATCGAGGGGAAACACCATATATTTT